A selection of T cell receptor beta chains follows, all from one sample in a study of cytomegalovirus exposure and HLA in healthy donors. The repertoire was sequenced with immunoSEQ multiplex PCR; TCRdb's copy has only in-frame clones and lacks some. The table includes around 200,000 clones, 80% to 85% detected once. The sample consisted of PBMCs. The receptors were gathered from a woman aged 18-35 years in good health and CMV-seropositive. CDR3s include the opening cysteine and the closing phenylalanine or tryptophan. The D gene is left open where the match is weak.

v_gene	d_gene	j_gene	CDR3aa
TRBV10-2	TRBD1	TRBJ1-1	CASRAGTASTEAFF
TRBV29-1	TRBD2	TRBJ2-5	CSVEALTSGGRRETQYF
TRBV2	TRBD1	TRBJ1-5	CASSQDRGDQPQHF
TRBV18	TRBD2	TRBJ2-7	CASSSGVREQYF
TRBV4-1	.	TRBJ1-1	CASSRGGTEAFF
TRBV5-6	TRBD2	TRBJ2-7	CASSREVVHYEQYF
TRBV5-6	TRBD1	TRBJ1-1	CASSLWGQDAEAFF
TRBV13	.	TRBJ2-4	CASSLRGGENIQYF
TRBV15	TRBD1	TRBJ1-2	CATSSTQRGGLVRGYTF
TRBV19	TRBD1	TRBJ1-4	CASSIVGTGGGKLFF
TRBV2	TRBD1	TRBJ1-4	CASSERDRGGEKLFF
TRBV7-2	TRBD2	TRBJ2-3	CASSLSGLSTDTQYF
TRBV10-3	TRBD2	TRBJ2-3	CAISEGAGGTDTQYF
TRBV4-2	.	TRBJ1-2	CASSQEAGAGYGYTF
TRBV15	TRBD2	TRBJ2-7	CATSRHTLAGAGEQYF
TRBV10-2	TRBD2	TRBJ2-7	CASSVKRGSEQYF
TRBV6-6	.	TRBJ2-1	CASSRTKTQFF
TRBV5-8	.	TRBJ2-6	CASSPGVSGANVLTF
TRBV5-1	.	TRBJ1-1	CASSLGARGGTEAFF
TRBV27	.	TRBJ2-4	CASSQGSLAKNIQYF
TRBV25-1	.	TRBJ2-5	CASRGGAEQETQYF
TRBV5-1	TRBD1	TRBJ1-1	CASSLRWGQGQAEAFF
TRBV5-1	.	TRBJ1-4	CASGAGQGHEKLFF
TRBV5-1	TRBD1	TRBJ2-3	CASSLLGQGSDTQYF
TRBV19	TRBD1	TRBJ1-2	CASSILTGYGYTF
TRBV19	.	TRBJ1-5	CASSDRDTNQPQHF
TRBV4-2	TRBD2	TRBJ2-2	CASSQFSGTSGYTGELFF
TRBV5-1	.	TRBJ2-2	CASSLDLENTGELFF
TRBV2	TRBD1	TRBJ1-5	CASSDGQGRQPQHF
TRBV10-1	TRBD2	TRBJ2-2	CASRLAGGNDGSGELFF
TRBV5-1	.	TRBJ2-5	CASSKPQTRGETQYF
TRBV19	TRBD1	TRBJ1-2	CASSIIPGQSNYGYTF
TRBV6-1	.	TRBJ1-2	CASSEREPGGYTF
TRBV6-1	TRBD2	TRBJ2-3	CASSGGGAVDTQYF
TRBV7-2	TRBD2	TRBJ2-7	CASSEGRGTTATYEQYF
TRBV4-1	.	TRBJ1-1	CASSQDTGISEAFF
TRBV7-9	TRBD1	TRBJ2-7	CASSFVGQGPYEQYF
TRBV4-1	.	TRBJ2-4	CASSQDPRNIQYF
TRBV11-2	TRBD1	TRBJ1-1	CASSLVAGQGINTEAFF
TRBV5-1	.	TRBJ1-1	CASSPTRGTEAFF
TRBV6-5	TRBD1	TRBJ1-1	CASRDRGYTEAFF
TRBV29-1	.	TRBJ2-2	CSVQAHGELFF
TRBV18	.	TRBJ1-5	CASSLTHNNQPQHF
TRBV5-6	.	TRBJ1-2	CASSLAGAMRYTF
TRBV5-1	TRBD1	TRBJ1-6	CASSRDRYNSPLHF
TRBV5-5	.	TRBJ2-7	CASSPPISYEQYF
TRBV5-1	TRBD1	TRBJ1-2	CASSWATQGDPKGGYTF
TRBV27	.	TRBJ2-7	CASTRVWIFYEQYF
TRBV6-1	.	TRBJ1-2	CASSIDRQNYGYTF
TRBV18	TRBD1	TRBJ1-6	CASSPGTGRNSPLHF